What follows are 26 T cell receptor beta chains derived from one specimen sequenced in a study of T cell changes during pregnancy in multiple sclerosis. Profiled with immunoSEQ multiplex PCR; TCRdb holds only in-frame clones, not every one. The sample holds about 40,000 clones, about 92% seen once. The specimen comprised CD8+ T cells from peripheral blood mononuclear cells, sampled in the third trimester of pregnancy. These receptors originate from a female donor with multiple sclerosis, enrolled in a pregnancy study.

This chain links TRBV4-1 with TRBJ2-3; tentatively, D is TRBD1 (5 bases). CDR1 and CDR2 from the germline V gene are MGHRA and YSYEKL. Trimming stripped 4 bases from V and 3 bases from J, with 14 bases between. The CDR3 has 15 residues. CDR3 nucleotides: TGCGCCAGCAGCCGGACACTGGATTTAACAGATACGCAGTATTTT. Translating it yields CASSRTLDLTDTQYF.

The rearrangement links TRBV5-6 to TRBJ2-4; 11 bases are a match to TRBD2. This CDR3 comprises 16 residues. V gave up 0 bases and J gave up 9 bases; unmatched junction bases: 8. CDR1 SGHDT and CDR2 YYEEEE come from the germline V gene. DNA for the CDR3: TGTGCCAGCAGCTTGGAACTAGCGGGGGAGTACGGCATTCAGTACTTC. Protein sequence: CASSLELAGEYGIQYF.

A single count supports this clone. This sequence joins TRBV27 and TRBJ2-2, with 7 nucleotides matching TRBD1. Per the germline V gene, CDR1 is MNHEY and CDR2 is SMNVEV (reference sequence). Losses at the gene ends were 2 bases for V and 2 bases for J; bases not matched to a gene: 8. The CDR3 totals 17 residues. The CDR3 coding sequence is TGTGCCAGCAGTTTAATAAAGGGACAGATAAACACCGGGGAGCTGTTTTTT. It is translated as CASSLIKGQINTGELFF.

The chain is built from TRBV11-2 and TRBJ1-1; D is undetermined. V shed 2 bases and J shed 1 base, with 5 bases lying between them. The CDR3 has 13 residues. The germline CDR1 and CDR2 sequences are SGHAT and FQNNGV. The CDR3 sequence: CASSLRGNTEAFF. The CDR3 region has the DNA TGTGCCAGCAGCTTACGGGGGAACACTGAAGCTTTCTTT.

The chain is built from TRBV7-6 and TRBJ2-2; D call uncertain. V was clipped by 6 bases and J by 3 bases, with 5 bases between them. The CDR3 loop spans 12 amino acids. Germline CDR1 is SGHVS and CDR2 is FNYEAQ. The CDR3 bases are TGTGCCAGCAGTCATTACACCGGGGAGCTGTTTTTT. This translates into CASSHYTGELFF.

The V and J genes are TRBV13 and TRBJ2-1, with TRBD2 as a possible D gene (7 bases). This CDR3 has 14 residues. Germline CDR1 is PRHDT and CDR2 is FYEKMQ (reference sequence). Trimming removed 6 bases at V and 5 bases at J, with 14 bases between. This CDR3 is CASSRGGDDNEQFF. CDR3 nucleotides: TGTGCCAGCAGTCGAGGGGGGGATGACAATGAGCAGTTCTTC.

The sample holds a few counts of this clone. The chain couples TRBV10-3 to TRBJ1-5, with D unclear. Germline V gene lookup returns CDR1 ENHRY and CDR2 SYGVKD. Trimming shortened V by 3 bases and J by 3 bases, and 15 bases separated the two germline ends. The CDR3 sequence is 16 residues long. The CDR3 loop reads CAISEFARASNQPQHF. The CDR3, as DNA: TGTGCCATCAGTGAATTCGCGCGGGCTTCCAATCAGCCCCAGCATTTT.

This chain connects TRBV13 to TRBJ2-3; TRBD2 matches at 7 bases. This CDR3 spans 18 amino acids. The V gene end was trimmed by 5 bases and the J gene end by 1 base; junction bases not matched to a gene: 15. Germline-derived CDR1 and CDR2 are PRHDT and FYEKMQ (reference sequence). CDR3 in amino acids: CASSPNRGSGDGTDTQYF. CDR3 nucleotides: TGTGCCAGCAGCCCAAACCGAGGCAGCGGGGACGGCACAGATACGCAGTATTTT.

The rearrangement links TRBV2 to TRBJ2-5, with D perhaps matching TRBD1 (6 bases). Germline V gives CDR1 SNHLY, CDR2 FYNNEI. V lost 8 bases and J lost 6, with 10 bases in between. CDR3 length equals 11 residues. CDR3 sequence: CASRRGQTQYF. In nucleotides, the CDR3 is TGTGCCAGCCGCAGGGGACAGACCCAGTACTTC.

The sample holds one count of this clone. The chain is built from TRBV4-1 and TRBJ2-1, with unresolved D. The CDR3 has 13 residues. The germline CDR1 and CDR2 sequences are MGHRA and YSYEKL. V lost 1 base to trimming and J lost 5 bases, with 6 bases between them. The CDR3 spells CASSQVSNNEQFF. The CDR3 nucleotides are TGCGCCAGCAGCCAAGTTAGCAACAATGAGCAGTTCTTC.

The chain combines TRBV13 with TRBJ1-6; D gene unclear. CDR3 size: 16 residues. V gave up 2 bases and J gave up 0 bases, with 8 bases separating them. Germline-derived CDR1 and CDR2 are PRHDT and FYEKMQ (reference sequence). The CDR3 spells CASSLKGSSYNSPLHF. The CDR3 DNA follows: TGTGCCAGCAGCTTAAAAGGGAGCTCCTATAATTCACCCCTCCACTTT.

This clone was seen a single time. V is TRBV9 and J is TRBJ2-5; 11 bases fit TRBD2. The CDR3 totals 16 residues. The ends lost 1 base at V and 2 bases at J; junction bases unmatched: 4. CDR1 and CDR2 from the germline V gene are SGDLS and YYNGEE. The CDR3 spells CASSVLAGGGQETQYF. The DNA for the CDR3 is TGTGCCAGCAGCGTACTAGCGGGGGGTGGACAAGAGACCCAGTACTTC.

CDR3 coding DNA: TGTGCCAGCAGCGCGGGACAGCTCTCTGGAAACACCATATATTTT. Protein product: CASSAGQLSGNTIYF. This chain joins TRBV9 and TRBJ1-3; 7 nucleotides agree with TRBD1. Germline V lookup: CDR1 SGDLS, CDR2 YYNGEE. The ends lost 3 bases at V and 0 bases at J; junction bases unmatched: 3. CDR3 length: 15 residues.

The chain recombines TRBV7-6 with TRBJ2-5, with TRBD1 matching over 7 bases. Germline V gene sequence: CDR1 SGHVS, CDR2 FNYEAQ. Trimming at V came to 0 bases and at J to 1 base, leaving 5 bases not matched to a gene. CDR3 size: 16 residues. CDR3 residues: CASSLAAAGGQETQYF. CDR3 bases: TGTGCCAGCAGCTTAGCTGCGGCAGGGGGCCAAGAGACCCAGTACTTC.

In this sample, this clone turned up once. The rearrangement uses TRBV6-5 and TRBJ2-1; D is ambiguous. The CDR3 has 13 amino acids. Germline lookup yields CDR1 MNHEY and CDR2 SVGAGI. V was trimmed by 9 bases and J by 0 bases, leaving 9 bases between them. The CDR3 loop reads CASLSRSYNEQFF. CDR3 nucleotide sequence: TGTGCCAGTTTGAGTCGCTCCTACAATGAGCAGTTCTTC.

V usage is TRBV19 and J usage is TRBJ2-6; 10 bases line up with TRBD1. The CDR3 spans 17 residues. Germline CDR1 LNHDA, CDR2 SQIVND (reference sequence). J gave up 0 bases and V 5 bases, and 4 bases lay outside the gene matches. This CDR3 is CASSQGTGVSGANVLTF. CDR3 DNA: TGTGCCAGTAGTCAAGGGACAGGGGTCTCTGGGGCCAACGTCCTGACTTTC. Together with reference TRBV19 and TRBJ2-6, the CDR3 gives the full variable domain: DGGITQSPKYLFRKEGQNVTLSCEQNLNHDAMYWYRQDPGQGLRLIYYSQIVNDFQKGDIAEGYSVSREKKESFPLTVTSAQKNPTAFYLCASSQGTGVSGANVLTFGAGSRLTVL.

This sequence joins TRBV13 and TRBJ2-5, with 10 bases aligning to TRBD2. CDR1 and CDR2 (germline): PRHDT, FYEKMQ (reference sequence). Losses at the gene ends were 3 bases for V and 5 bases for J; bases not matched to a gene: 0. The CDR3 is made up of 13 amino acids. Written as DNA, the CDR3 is TGTGCCAGCAGCTTTAGCGGGAGGGAGACCCAGTACTTC. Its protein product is CASSFSGRETQYF.

In DNA, the CDR3 is TGTGCCAGTAGTGACCGGGACAGGGGGCCCGGGGAGCTGTTTTTT. It is translated as CASSDRDRGPGELFF. The rearrangement joins TRBV19 to TRBJ2-2, with 12 bases matching TRBD1. CDR3 length equals 15 residues. CDR1 is LNHDA, CDR2 SQIVND, per germline (reference sequence). The V and J ends lost 5 bases and 6 bases, in that order; junction bases with no gene match: 4.

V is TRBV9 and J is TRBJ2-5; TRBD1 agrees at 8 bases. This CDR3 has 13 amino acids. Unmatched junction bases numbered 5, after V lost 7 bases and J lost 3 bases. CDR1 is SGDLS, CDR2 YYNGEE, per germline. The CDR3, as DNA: TGTGCCAGCGAGGGGACAGGCAAAGAGACCCAGTACTTC. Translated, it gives CASEGTGKETQYF.

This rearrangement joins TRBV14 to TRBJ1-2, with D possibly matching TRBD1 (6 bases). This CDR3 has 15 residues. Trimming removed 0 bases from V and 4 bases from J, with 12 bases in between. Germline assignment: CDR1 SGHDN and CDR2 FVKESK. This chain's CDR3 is CASSQDLRGSYGYTF. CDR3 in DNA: TGTGCCAGCAGCCAAGATTTAAGGGGGTCCTATGGCTACACCTTC.

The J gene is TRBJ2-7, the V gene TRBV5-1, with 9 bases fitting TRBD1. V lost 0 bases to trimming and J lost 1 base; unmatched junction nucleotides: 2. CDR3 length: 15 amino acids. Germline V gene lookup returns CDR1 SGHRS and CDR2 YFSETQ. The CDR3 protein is CASSLVQGASYEQYF. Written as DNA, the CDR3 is TGCGCCAGCAGCTTGGTACAGGGGGCTTCCTACGAGCAGTACTTC.

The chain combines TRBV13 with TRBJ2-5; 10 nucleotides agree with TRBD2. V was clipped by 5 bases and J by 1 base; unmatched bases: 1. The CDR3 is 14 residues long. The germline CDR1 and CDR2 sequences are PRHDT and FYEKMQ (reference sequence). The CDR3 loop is CASSIAGGQETQYF. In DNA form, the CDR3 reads TGTGCCAGCAGCATAGCGGGGGGCCAAGAGACCCAGTACTTC.

The CDR3 region has the DNA TGTGCCAGCAGCTTAACATTTAATTCACCCCTCCACTTT. Its translation: CASSLTFNSPLHF. The V gene is TRBV5-8, the J gene TRBJ1-6, with D unresolved. Trimming removed 2 bases at V and 6 bases at J, with 6 bases between. The length of the CDR3 is 13 residues. From germline, CDR1 is SGHTS and CDR2 YDEGEE. Filled out from reference TRBV5-8 and TRBJ1-6, the complete variable domain reads EAGVTQSPTHLIKTRGQQATLRCSPISGHTSVYWYQQALGLGLQFLLWYDEGEERNRGNFPPRFSGRQFPNYSSELNVNALELEDSALYLCASSLTFNSPLHFGNGTRLTVT.

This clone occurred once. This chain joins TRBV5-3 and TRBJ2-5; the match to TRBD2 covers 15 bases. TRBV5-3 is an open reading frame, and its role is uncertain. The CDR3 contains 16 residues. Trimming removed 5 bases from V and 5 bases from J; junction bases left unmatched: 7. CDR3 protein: CARSSRTSGGAETQYF. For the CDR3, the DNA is TGTGCCAGAAGTTCTCGGACTAGCGGGGGGGCGGAGACCCAGTACTTC.

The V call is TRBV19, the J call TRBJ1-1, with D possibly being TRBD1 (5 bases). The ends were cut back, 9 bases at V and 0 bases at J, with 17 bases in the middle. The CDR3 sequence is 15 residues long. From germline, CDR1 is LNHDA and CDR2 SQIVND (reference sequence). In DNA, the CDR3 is TGTGCCAGCGGTCGGCAGGGCTTTATGAACACTGAAGCTTTCTTT. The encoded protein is CASGRQGFMNTEAFF.

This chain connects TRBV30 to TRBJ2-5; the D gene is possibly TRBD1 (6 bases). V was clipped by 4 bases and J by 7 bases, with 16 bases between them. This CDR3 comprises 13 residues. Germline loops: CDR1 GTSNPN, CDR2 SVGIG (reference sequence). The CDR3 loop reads CAWNEGEWRTQYF. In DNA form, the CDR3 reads TGTGCCTGGAACGAGGGGGAGTGGAGGACCCAGTACTTC.